This T cell receptor beta chain was sequenced during a study of blood T cell repertoires in COVID-19 (TCRdb year 2020). As for the study more broadly: The collaborator samples originated in the United States, Italy and Spain and spanned the acute and convalescent phases of COVID-19. The material from the prospective study consisted of cDNA or gDNA derived from T cells, B-cell-depleted T cells, or PBMCs. Subjects who had been exposed to COVID-19, were actively infected with it, or had recovered from it provided the deeply sampled blood TCRbeta repertoires that made up the dataset. The repertoires were released in a freely available public database intended as a resource for research on the immune response to SARS-CoV-2. The samples were drawn from two sources: the first 160 participants of the ongoing ImmuneRACE study, and about 1,300 subjects contributed by 6 global collaborators. A de-identified subject ID, COVID-19 status, age in years and sex were almost always included in the sample metadata. Where HLA class I and class II types were available, the types were taken from metadata supplied by the sample provider, not from assay-based typing.

The immunoSEQ Assay, a bias-controlled multiplex PCR, was used to amplify TCRbeta CDR3 regions from genomic DNA. For the original study's pipeline: Within the assay, amplification of reference gene primers was used to estimate how many nucleated cells each sample contained. To quantify the absolute abundance of each unique TCRbeta CDR3 rearrangement, sequence reads were collapsed and filtered. For each sample, productive Simpson clonality was calculated as the square root of Simpson's diversity index over productive rearrangements. TCRdb obtained this table from immuneACCESS and retained in-frame rearrangements with V and J assigned. These tables miss some clones; where compared with another copy, unresolved V genes account for less than half of the shortfall, and the remainder is unexplained. That table is the source of V, J and clone size, and D and trimming were worked out from the DNA. The sample table records tens of thousands of clones; over 75% of these occur just once. Jointly, the top ten make up 6% to 8.5% of the sample.

Details on this clone: No antigen is known for it. No much larger clone is present one base from it, and per-base qualities are unavailable.

Whole blood was collected in K2EDTA tubes by collaborating institutions according to the institutions' own protocols. For TCRbeta analysis, collaborators shipped samples as frozen whole blood, isolated PBMCs, or DNA extracted from either of those sample types. From V the trimming removes 6 bases and from J it removes 4 bases, while the gene matches leave 8 bases of the junction unaccounted for. CDR1 and CDR2, looked up from the germline V gene, are SQVTM and ANQGSEA. Including cysteine and phenylalanine, the CDR3 has 14 amino acids. The only DNA kept is the CDR3, 42 bases in frame from the first base. The investigation overall reported the following: The quantity of clinical and demographic metadata differed by source and by participant and was supplied without curation.

The sample comprised peripheral blood. The sequence came from a man between 65 and 85 years old with acute or convalescent COVID-19. The rearrangement combines TRBV29-1 with TRBJ2-7; 11 central nucleotides agree with TRBD2. The CDR3 reads as follows: CSVSTGTSGYEQYF. The sequenced DNA is TGCAGCGTCTCTACCGGGACTAGCGGTTACGAGCAGTACTTC.